A selection of T cell receptor beta chains follows, all from one sample in a study of early T cells in non-severe SARS-CoV-2 infection. Via MiXCR, TCRdb re-called the 5' RACE reads, giving one row per CDR3 protein. The repertoire holds tens of thousands of distinct CDR3 sequences, with about 13% as singletons. Sequences were obtained from whole blood. All receptors derive from an adult who was a healthcare worker with PCR-confirmed SARS-CoV-2 infection or an uninfected control (not recorded which). The CDR3 runs from the conserved cysteine through the conserved F or W. Each record gives: CDR3 DNA, CDR3 protein, D gene, clone size, J gene, V gene. The D gene is left open where the match is weak. Size tells how often a clone was seen (once, few, many) or the class of an expanded clone, and some rows leave it out.

CDR3 DNA: TGCAGCGCGGGGGTATTGAAATCCCCCTACAATGAGCAGTTCTTC
CDR3 protein: CSAGVLKSPYNEQFF
D gene: -
clone size: many
J gene: TRBJ2-1
V gene: TRBV29-1

CDR3 DNA: TGTGCCAGCAGCTCCCGTGGAGAAAATAACTATGGCTACACCTTC
CDR3 protein: CASSSRGENNYGYTF
D gene: -
clone size: few
J gene: TRBJ1-2
V gene: TRBV5-6

CDR3 DNA: TGTGCCAGCAGTGAATTTGGGACAGAGAACACTGAAGCTTTCTTT
CDR3 protein: CASSEFGTENTEAFF
D gene: TRBD1
clone size: many
J gene: TRBJ1-1
V gene: TRBV2

CDR3 DNA: TGTGCCAGCAGAAAACCGGGACCTTCCTACGAGCAGTACTTC
CDR3 protein: CASRKPGPSYEQYF
D gene: -
clone size: -
J gene: TRBJ2-7
V gene: TRBV12-3/TRBV12-4

CDR3 DNA: TGCGCCAGCAGCCCTAACGCGAACAGGGTGGGCCAAGAGACCCAGTACTTC
CDR3 protein: CASSPNANRVGQETQYF
D gene: -
clone size: many
J gene: TRBJ2-5
V gene: TRBV4-1

CDR3 DNA: TGTGCCAGCAGCTCCCTTCCGCGAAACTACAATGAGCAGTTCTTC
CDR3 protein: CASSSLPRNYNEQFF
D gene: -
clone size: -
J gene: TRBJ2-1
V gene: TRBV7-6

CDR3 DNA: TGCAGCGCCACAGAAGCTTTCTTT
CDR3 protein: CSATEAFF
D gene: -
clone size: few
J gene: TRBJ1-1
V gene: TRBV29-1

CDR3 DNA: TGTGCTAGCAGCTTAGCAGGGTCCGGGGAGCTGTTTTTT
CDR3 protein: CASSLAGSGELFF
D gene: -
clone size: many
J gene: TRBJ2-2
V gene: TRBV7-7

CDR3 DNA: TGCAGCGTTGAAATCGGGGCGTACGAGCAGTACTTC
CDR3 protein: CSVEIGAYEQYF
D gene: -
clone size: -
J gene: TRBJ2-7
V gene: TRBV29-1

CDR3 DNA: TGTGCCAGCAGCGTAGAGATGGACAGAGAGCAGTTCTTC
CDR3 protein: CASSVEMDREQFF
D gene: -
clone size: -
J gene: TRBJ2-1
V gene: TRBV9

CDR3 DNA: TGTGCCAGCAGCCCTGGACAGGGTATCGACATTCAGTACTTC
CDR3 protein: CASSPGQGIDIQYF
D gene: TRBD1
clone size: many
J gene: TRBJ2-4
V gene: TRBV7-9

CDR3 DNA: TGTGCCAGCAGCTTAATGCGGTCGCCCGGGGCCAACGTCCTGACTTTC
CDR3 protein: CASSLMRSPGANVLTF
D gene: -
clone size: few
J gene: TRBJ2-6
V gene: TRBV11-2

CDR3 DNA: TGTGCCAGCAGTTTAAATCGGATTAACTATGGCTACACCTTC
CDR3 protein: CASSLNRINYGYTF
D gene: -
clone size: many
J gene: TRBJ1-2
V gene: TRBV28

CDR3 DNA: TGTGCCAGCTCACCGATGGGACAGGGGACTAGCGGGACGAGGTACGAGCAGTACTTC
CDR3 protein: CASSPMGQGTSGTRYEQYF
D gene: TRBD2
clone size: -
J gene: TRBJ2-7
V gene: TRBV18

CDR3 DNA: TGCGCCAGCAGCCAAGTGAGAGCGGTAGATACGCAGTATTTT
CDR3 protein: CASSQVRAVDTQYF
D gene: -
clone size: few
J gene: TRBJ2-3
V gene: TRBV4-1

CDR3 DNA: TGCGCCAGCAGCCAAGACTACGCGGATACGCAGTATTTT
CDR3 protein: CASSQDYADTQYF
D gene: -
clone size: many
J gene: TRBJ2-3
V gene: TRBV4-3

CDR3 DNA: TGTGCCAGCAGCGGGGGAGATCAGGGCTCTGGGGCCAACGTCCTGACTTTC
CDR3 protein: CASSGGDQGSGANVLTF
D gene: -
clone size: many
J gene: TRBJ2-6
V gene: TRBV7-9

CDR3 DNA: TGCGCCAGCAGCTTGGGGGGACAGAGGATCTTC
CDR3 protein: CASSLGGQRIF
D gene: TRBD1
clone size: many
J gene: TRBJ2-1
V gene: TRBV5-1

CDR3 DNA: TGTGCCAGCAGCTTGCATCTAGATCTGAACACCGGGGAGCTGTTTTTT
CDR3 protein: CASSLHLDLNTGELFF
D gene: -
clone size: few
J gene: TRBJ2-2
V gene: TRBV5-6

CDR3 DNA: TGTGCCATCAGTGAAGGGCCCTACGAGCAGTACTTC
CDR3 protein: CAISEGPYEQYF
D gene: -
clone size: few
J gene: TRBJ2-7
V gene: TRBV10-3

CDR3 DNA: TGTGCCAGCAGTTTATTTGCAGGGAGGAGCTATGGCTACACCTTC
CDR3 protein: CASSLFAGRSYGYTF
D gene: -
clone size: many
J gene: TRBJ1-2
V gene: TRBV12-3/TRBV12-4

CDR3 DNA: TGTGCCAGCAGTTCCGGGCCAAACTATGGCTACACCTTC
CDR3 protein: CASSSGPNYGYTF
D gene: -
clone size: many
J gene: TRBJ1-2
V gene: TRBV6-6

CDR3 DNA: TGTGCCAGCAGCCCAAGGGGGGGATTGAGTGAAAAACTGTTTTTT
CDR3 protein: CASSPRGGLSEKLFF
D gene: -
clone size: -
J gene: TRBJ1-4
V gene: TRBV9

CDR3 DNA: TGCGCCAGCAGCCAAGTGTCAGGAGGGACGCAGTATTTT
CDR3 protein: CASSQVSGGTQYF
D gene: -
clone size: -
J gene: TRBJ2-3
V gene: TRBV4-3

CDR3 DNA: TGTGCCAGCAGCCCCCGACTAGCGGCTAGCACAGATACGCAGTATTTT
CDR3 protein: CASSPRLAASTDTQYF
D gene: TRBD2
clone size: many
J gene: TRBJ2-3
V gene: TRBV7-2

CDR3 DNA: TGTGCCAGCAGCCACGGACGGAACCAAGAGACCCAGTACTTC
CDR3 protein: CASSHGRNQETQYF
D gene: -
clone size: many
J gene: TRBJ2-5
V gene: TRBV4-2

CDR3 DNA: TGCGCCAGCAGCCAAGATCCTACGGGGGGTCTTTTGAATGAGCAGTTCTTC
CDR3 protein: CASSQDPTGGLLNEQFF
D gene: TRBD2
clone size: few
J gene: TRBJ2-1
V gene: TRBV4-1

CDR3 DNA: TGCGCCAGCAGCGACGCGAACATTCAGTACTTC
CDR3 protein: CASSDANIQYF
D gene: -
clone size: -
J gene: TRBJ2-4
V gene: TRBV5-1

CDR3 DNA: TGTGCCAGCAGTGTAAGGACAGGGCCCTATCAGCCCCAGCATTTT
CDR3 protein: CASSVRTGPYQPQHF
D gene: TRBD1
clone size: many
J gene: TRBJ1-5
V gene: TRBV7-2

CDR3 DNA: TGTGCCAGTAGTATCCGCCGGGACACGTTCTACGAGCAGTACTTC
CDR3 protein: CASSIRRDTFYEQYF
D gene: -
clone size: many
J gene: TRBJ2-7
V gene: TRBV19

CDR3 DNA: TGCGCCAGCAGCCAAGTGGTGGCGATCCGGTACGAGCAGTACTTC
CDR3 protein: CASSQVVAIRYEQYF
D gene: -
clone size: few
J gene: TRBJ2-7
V gene: TRBV4-1

CDR3 DNA: TGTGCCACCCTAGCCATAGGGGTCAACACCGGGGAGCTGTTTTTT
CDR3 protein: CATLAIGVNTGELFF
D gene: -
clone size: many
J gene: TRBJ2-2
V gene: TRBV19

CDR3 DNA: TGTGCCAGCAGCCTACCGCAGCTGGGGGAGACCCAGTACTTC
CDR3 protein: CASSLPQLGETQYF
D gene: -
clone size: few
J gene: TRBJ2-5
V gene: TRBV2

CDR3 DNA: TGTGCCACCAGCAGAGATATGAGGATCCATACGCAGTATTTT
CDR3 protein: CATSRDMRIHTQYF
D gene: -
clone size: -
J gene: TRBJ2-3
V gene: TRBV15

CDR3 DNA: TGTGCCAGCTCACCGGCGACAGGGACCTACGAGCAGTACTTC
CDR3 protein: CASSPATGTYEQYF
D gene: TRBD1
clone size: -
J gene: TRBJ2-7
V gene: TRBV18

CDR3 DNA: TGCGCCAGCAGCTTGGATGATGGTAATCAGCCCCAGCATTTT
CDR3 protein: CASSLDDGNQPQHF
D gene: -
clone size: many
J gene: TRBJ1-5
V gene: TRBV5-1

CDR3 DNA: TGTGCCAGCAGTGGGACAGCTTACGAGCAGTACTTC
CDR3 protein: CASSGTAYEQYF
D gene: TRBD1
clone size: -
J gene: TRBJ2-7
V gene: TRBV6-6

CDR3 DNA: TGTGCCAGCAGCCCCACCCGGGGAGCTTTCTTT
CDR3 protein: CASSPTRGAFF
D gene: -
clone size: few
J gene: TRBJ1-1
V gene: TRBV11-2

CDR3 DNA: TGTGCCAGCAACGAACCCGGATATGGCTACACCTTC
CDR3 protein: CASNEPGYGYTF
D gene: -
clone size: -
J gene: TRBJ1-2
V gene: TRBV3-1

CDR3 DNA: TGCAGTGCTAGTAGGGCCCCCAATCTTTTGCAGCCCCAGCATTTT
CDR3 protein: CSASRAPNLLQPQHF
D gene: -
clone size: few
J gene: TRBJ1-5
V gene: TRBV20-1

CDR3 DNA: TGTGCCATCAGTGAGTCCCTACAGGAGGGGACTGAAGCTTTCTTT
CDR3 protein: CAISESLQEGTEAFF
D gene: -
clone size: many
J gene: TRBJ1-1
V gene: TRBV10-3

CDR3 DNA: TGCAGTGCTAGAGATGGGCATATCACAGATACGCAGTATTTT
CDR3 protein: CSARDGHITDTQYF
D gene: -
clone size: few
J gene: TRBJ2-3
V gene: TRBV20-1

CDR3 DNA: TGTGCCAGCAGCATGGGACAGGGTAGAAGTACCGGGGAGCTGTTTTTT
CDR3 protein: CASSMGQGRSTGELFF
D gene: TRBD1
clone size: few
J gene: TRBJ2-2
V gene: TRBV5-4

CDR3 DNA: TGCAGCGCAACGTCCACAGGGCCCGGGGAGCTGTTTTTT
CDR3 protein: CSATSTGPGELFF
D gene: -
clone size: many
J gene: TRBJ2-2
V gene: TRBV29-1

CDR3 DNA: TGTGCCAGCAGCCGCCATGGCGCCCAAACCGGGGAGCTGTTTTTT
CDR3 protein: CASSRHGAQTGELFF
D gene: -
clone size: -
J gene: TRBJ2-2
V gene: TRBV6-5

CDR3 DNA: TGTGCCAGCAGTACCTTAAGGCAGGAGACCCAGTACTTC
CDR3 protein: CASSTLRQETQYF
D gene: -
clone size: many
J gene: TRBJ2-5
V gene: TRBV28

CDR3 DNA: TGTGCCAGCAGCCCCGGGACAGGGAAGGAGCAGTACTTC
CDR3 protein: CASSPGTGKEQYF
D gene: TRBD1
clone size: few
J gene: TRBJ2-7
V gene: TRBV5-4

CDR3 DNA: TGCAGTGCTAGAGATACGGGACTAGGGGAGACCCAGTACTTC
CDR3 protein: CSARDTGLGETQYF
D gene: TRBD2
clone size: few
J gene: TRBJ2-5
V gene: TRBV20-1

CDR3 DNA: TGTGCCAGCAGCCCCCACGCAGATACGCAGTATTTT
CDR3 protein: CASSPHADTQYF
D gene: -
clone size: -
J gene: TRBJ2-3
V gene: TRBV7-9

CDR3 DNA: TGTGCCAGTAGTATAGTTGGGGGGCAATCCTCCTACGAGCAGTACTTC
CDR3 protein: CASSIVGGQSSYEQYF
D gene: -
clone size: -
J gene: TRBJ2-7
V gene: TRBV19

CDR3 DNA: TGCAGTGCTAGACCCGGGACTAGTACGCAGACCCAGTACTTC
CDR3 protein: CSARPGTSTQTQYF
D gene: TRBD2
clone size: many
J gene: TRBJ2-5
V gene: TRBV20-1